The 3 T cell receptor beta chains in this list originate from one sample, sequenced in a study of CD8+ T cells in alopecia areata. Reverse transcription of extracted RNA yielded cDNA, which provided the sequencing template. The repertoire was sequenced with immunoSEQ multiplex PCR; TCRdb's copy has only in-frame clones and lacks some. The data hold some 22,000 clones, with roughly 52% observed a single time. Sequenced sample: NKG2D-high CD8+ T cells sorted from blood. The receptors were gathered from a human donor with alopecia areata.

The table lists this clone with a few counts. The chain employs TRBV15 and TRBJ2-3; 8 bases agree with TRBD2. Germline V gives CDR1 LNHNV, CDR2 YYDKDF (reference sequence). The V gene end was trimmed by 8 bases and the J gene end by 1 base; junction bases not matched to a gene: 2. This CDR3 has 13 residues. CDR3 nucleotides: TGTGCCACCCGGGAGGGCGGCACAGATACGCAGTATTTT. Translation: CATREGGTDTQYF. Looking up the rest from reference TRBV15 and TRBJ2-3 gives the full variable domain: DAMVIQNPRYQVTQFGKPVTLSCSQTLNHNVMYWYQQKSSQAPKLLFHYYDKDFNNEADTPDNFQSRRPNTSFCFLDIRSPGLGDTAMYLCATREGGTDTQYFGPGTRLTVL.

This chain uses TRBV29-1 with TRBJ1-5; D not resolved. The germline CDR1 and CDR2 sequences are SQVTM and ANQGSEA. The CDR3 covers 12 residues. Trimming shortened V by 8 bases and J by 4 bases, and 12 bases separated the two germline ends. The CDR3 region is CSIQVANQPQHF. Here the CDR3 DNA reads TGCAGCATACAAGTCGCTAATCAGCCCCAGCATTTT.

This clone was picked up one time. The V and J genes are TRBV6-5 and TRBJ2-3; possibly TRBD1 or TRBD2 for D (6 bases each). The V end lost 2 bases, the J end lost 2 bases, and 11 bases lay between the germline ends. This CDR3 is built from 15 residues. Germline V gene sequence: CDR1 MNHEY, CDR2 SVGAGI. Here the CDR3 DNA reads TGTGCCAGCAGTTACGAGGGGGAGGACACAGATACGCAGTATTTT. The encoded protein is CASSYEGEDTDTQYF.